One and the same sample provided the 3 T cell receptor beta chains below, sequenced in a study of T cells in Graves' hyperthyroidism and ophthalmopathy. The CDR3 regions of TCR beta were amplified from RNA transcripts. HTBI primers drove first-round RT-PCR of the TCR CDR3. MiXCR was run by TCRdb on the multiplex PCR reads, yielding one entry per CDR3 protein. This sample has some 550,000 distinct CDR3 sequences, with about 20% found just once. The sample consisted of blood. The receptor set was obtained from a man younger than 30 with Graves' hyperthyroidism.

The chain links TRBV6-1 to TRBJ2-7, with 12 bases that match TRBD1. The V and J ends lost 6 bases and 5 bases, in that order; junction bases with no gene match: 11. The CDR3 is 16 amino acids. The germline gives CDR1 MNHNS, CDR2 SASEGT. This chain's CDR3 is CASSQALGQGAHEQYF. The CDR3 DNA is TGTGCCAGCAGCCAAGCCTTGGGACAGGGGGCCCACGAGCAGTACTTC.

This clonotype was observed many times. V is TRBV4-1 and J is TRBJ2-5, with 8 positions matching TRBD1. CDR3 length: 17 amino acids. After removal of 6 bases from V and 4 bases from J, the junction contained 16 bases not matched to a gene. Per germline, CDR1 MGHRA and CDR2 YSYEKL. The CDR3 protein is CASSRFGQGIMGETQYF. CDR3 nucleotide sequence: TGCGCCAGCAGTCGATTTGGACAGGGCATTATGGGAGAGACCCAGTACTTC.

The chain employs TRBV28 and TRBJ2-7; D unresolved. CDR3 length equals 12 residues. V dropped 6 bases and J dropped 7 bases, with 13 bases sitting between them. Germline V gene sequence: CDR1 MDHEN, CDR2 SYDVKM. Here the CDR3 reads CASRPHGGEQYF. In DNA form, the CDR3 reads TGTGCCAGCAGACCCCACGGTGGGGAGCAGTACTTC.